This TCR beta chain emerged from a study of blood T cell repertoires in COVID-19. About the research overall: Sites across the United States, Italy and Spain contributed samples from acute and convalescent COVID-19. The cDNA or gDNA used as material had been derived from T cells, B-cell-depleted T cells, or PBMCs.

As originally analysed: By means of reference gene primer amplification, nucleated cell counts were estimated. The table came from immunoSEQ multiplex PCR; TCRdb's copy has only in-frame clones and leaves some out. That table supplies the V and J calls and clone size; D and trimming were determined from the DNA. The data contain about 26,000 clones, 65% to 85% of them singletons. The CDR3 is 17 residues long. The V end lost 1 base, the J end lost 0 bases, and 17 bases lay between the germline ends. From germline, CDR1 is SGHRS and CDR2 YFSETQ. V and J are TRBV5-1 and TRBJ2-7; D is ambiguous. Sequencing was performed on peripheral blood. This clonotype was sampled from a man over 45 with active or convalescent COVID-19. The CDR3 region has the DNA TGCGCCAGCAGCTTGAAATTTCTGGGCGTCAGCTCCTACGAGCAGTACTTC. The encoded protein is CASSLKFLGVSSYEQYF.